These 22 T cell receptor beta chains originate from one sample sequenced in a study of blood T cell repertoires in COVID-19 (dated by TCRdb to about 2020). Libraries were constructed by the immunoSEQ multiplex PCR assay. The immuneACCESS repertoire file appears here via TCRdb, limited to in-frame rearrangements. These files lack a portion of the clones; in checked studies, under half of the deficit traces to unresolved V genes, and the cause of the others is not known. The sample table holds about 89,000 clones, of which over 65% were seen once. The ten largest account for roughly 45% of the sample. Sequences were obtained from peripheral blood. These TCRs come from a human donor in a cohort sampled during active COVID-19.

V gene TRBV12-3 or TRBV12-4 combines with J gene TRBJ1-2; D possibly corresponds to TRBD1 (5 bases). V was cut by 4 bases and J by 11 bases, with 14 bases left in between. This CDR3 has 12 amino acids. CDR3 in amino acids: CASSSRQTEYTF. DNA of the CDR3: TGTGCCAGCAGTTCCCGACAGACCGAGTACACCTTC.

The V gene is TRBV5-5, the J gene TRBJ2-3; no clear D gene. Trimming stripped 4 bases from V and 0 bases from J, with 6 bases between. In germline, CDR1 is SGHKS, CDR2 YYEKEE (reference sequence). This CDR3 has 13 amino acids. The CDR3, as DNA: TGTGCCAGCAGCCCTGTAAGCACAGATACGCAGTATTTT. This translates into CASSPVSTDTQYF.

This clone was observed many times. Different DNA sequences within this sample yield the same CDR3. The chain links TRBV6-2 or TRBV6-3 to TRBJ2-7, with D unresolved. Trimming cost V 4 bases and J 7 bases, with 14 bases left between them. This CDR3 spans 13 amino acids. Germline V gene data show CDR1 as MNHEY and CDR2 as SVGEGT. CDR3 nucleotides: TGTGCCAGCAGTTCTTTCGGGTTGGGTGAGCAGTACTTC. Translated: CASSSFGLGEQYF.

This clone was counted at least ten times. This CDR3 reads CASSPTGDTEAFF. The DNA of the CDR3 is TGTGCCAGCAGCCCTACAGGGGACACTGAAGCTTTCTTT. The V and J genes are TRBV6-2 or TRBV6-3 and TRBJ1-1; the match to TRBD1 covers 7 bases. The J segment lost 3 bases and the V segment lost 6 bases, leaving 4 bases of the junction unmatched. CDR1 MNHEY and CDR2 SVGEGT come from the germline V gene. This CDR3 is 13 amino acids long.

The chain carries TRBV4-2 and TRBJ2-7, with TRBD2 matching over 9 bases. Germline CDR1 and CDR2: LGHNA and YNFKEQ. This CDR3 spans 18 amino acids. V dropped 8 bases and J dropped 5; count of bases not matched to a gene: 22. Here the CDR3 reads CASATGRGSGRGSDEQYF. The CDR3 coding sequence is TGTGCCAGCGCTACCGGGAGGGGTAGCGGGAGAGGCAGCGACGAGCAGTACTTC.

This chain connects TRBV10-3 to TRBJ2-3, with no clear D. The CDR3 is 15 residues long. Trimming took 3 bases from V and 3 from J, leaving 13 bases between them. Germline V CDR1 and CDR2: ENHRY, SYGVKD. This chain's CDR3 is CAISDHSSGTDTQYF. The CDR3 region has the DNA TGTGCCATCAGTGACCACAGCAGTGGGACAGATACGCAGTATTTT.

Ten or more counts support this clone. The V gene is TRBV6-2 or TRBV6-3, the J gene TRBJ1-5; D is unclear. Germline loops: CDR1 MNHEY, CDR2 SVGEGT. CDR3 length: 16 residues. Trimming removed 5 bases at V and 7 bases at J, with 21 bases between. The CDR3 loop reads CASSGTGITPSQPQHF. In nucleotides, the CDR3 is TGTGCCAGCAGTGGTACCGGGATTACCCCGTCGCAGCCCCAGCATTTT.

This clone was observed a few times. This sequence joins TRBV7-3 and TRBJ1-4; D remains ambiguous. Germline CDR1 and CDR2: SGHTA and FQGTGA. The length of the CDR3 is 17 residues. V shed 2 bases and J shed 3 bases, with 16 bases lying between them. The CDR3 protein is CASSLYGRQLPNEKLFF. In nucleotides, the CDR3 is TGTGCCAGCAGCTTATACGGTCGGCAACTACCTAATGAAAAACTGTTTTTT. Complete variable domain (other parts from reference TRBV7-3 and TRBJ1-4): GAGVSQTPSNKVTEKGKYVELRCDPISGHTALYWYRQSLGQGPEFLIYFQGTGAADDSGLPNDRFFAVRPEGSVSTLKIQRTERGDSAVYLCASSLYGRQLPNEKLFFGSGTQLSVL.

The chain employs TRBV5-4 and TRBJ1-1, with a tentative D call TRBD1 (5 bases). The germline V gene has CDR1 SGHNT and CDR2 YYREEE (reference sequence). This CDR3 has 15 amino acids. Trimming removed 0 bases from V and 10 bases from J, with 19 bases in between. In nucleotides, the CDR3 is TGTGCCAGCAGCTTGGATCCGGGACTCGACCTGGGAGCTTTCTTT. It translates to CASSLDPGLDLGAFF.

The J gene is TRBJ2-3, the V gene TRBV7-2; 14 nucleotides line up with TRBD2. Germline V lookup: CDR1 SGHTA, CDR2 FQGNSA. The length of the CDR3 is 19 residues. The junction had 10 bases not matched to a gene; V was cut back by 1 base and J by 4 bases. DNA for the CDR3: TGTGCCAGCAGCTTAGTTTCCGGGACTAGCGGGAGTAATCCAGATACGCAGTATTTT. It specifies CASSLVSGTSGSNPDTQYF.

The V call is TRBV5-4, the J call TRBJ2-3, with 7 bases lining up with TRBD1. V was pared by 0 bases and J by 1 base, with 5 bases of the junction left unmatched. The CDR3 extends over 16 amino acids. CDR1 is SGHNT, CDR2 YYREEE, per germline (reference sequence). Written as DNA, the CDR3 is TGTGCCAGCAGCTTGGAGGGGGCGTGGGGCACAGATACGCAGTATTTT. It specifies CASSLEGAWGTDTQYF.

The rearrangement joins TRBV4-3 to TRBJ2-1; D may be TRBD2 (6 bases). CDR1 LGHNA and CDR2 YSLEER come from the germline V gene. This CDR3 is built from 18 residues. V was clipped by 4 bases and J by 0 bases, with 19 bases between them. The CDR3 sequence is CASSRQSSAPSSYNEQFF. The CDR3 DNA follows: TGCGCCAGCAGCCGACAATCTAGCGCCCCCAGCTCCTACAATGAGCAGTTCTTC.

About this clone: This same CDR3 is encoded by further DNA sequences in the sample. This sequence joins TRBV28 and TRBJ2-5; 9 bases fit TRBD1. The CDR3 extends over 15 amino acids. Germline assignment: CDR1 MDHEN and CDR2 SYDVKM. With 5 bases clipped from V and 2 bases from J, the junction kept 6 bases outside the gene matches. The CDR3 here is CASSLPGQGQETQYF. The CDR3 region has the DNA TGTGCCAGCAGTCTCCCGGGACAGGGACAAGAGACCCAGTACTTC. Full variable domain (remainder filled in from reference TRBV28 and TRBJ2-5): DVKVTQSSRYLVKRTGEKVFLECVQDMDHENMFWYRQDPGLGLRLIYFSYDVKMKEKGDIPEGYSVSREKKERFSLILESASTNQTSMYLCASSLPGQGQETQYFGPGTRLLVL.

This sequence joins TRBV5-1 and TRBJ2-2; the D gene is possibly TRBD1 (6 bases). In germline, CDR1 is SGHRS, CDR2 YFSETQ. Deletions cut 0 bases from V and 2 bases from J, with 8 bases between. The CDR3 is made up of 15 amino acids. The CDR3 DNA reads as TGCGCCAGCAGCTTGGACAGGGTTAACACCGGGGAGCTGTTTTTT. This translates into CASSLDRVNTGELFF.

The V call is TRBV7-3, the J call TRBJ2-7; 7 bases map to TRBD2. This CDR3 comprises 13 residues. Germline V gene sequence: CDR1 SGHTA, CDR2 FQGTGA. V lost 5 bases, J lost 4 bases, and 5 bases stayed unmatched. The CDR3 protein is CASSRRRGYEQYF. Written as DNA, the CDR3 is TGTGCCAGCAGCCGCCGGCGGGGGTACGAGCAGTACTTC.

The chain joins TRBV10-3 to TRBJ2-5, with 7 bases that match TRBD2. V was clipped by 10 bases and J by 5 bases; unmatched bases: 10. This CDR3 comprises 13 residues. Looked up from germline, CDR1 is ENHRY and CDR2 is SYGVKD. For the CDR3, the DNA is TGTGCCACGGGACGGGGGGATATGGAGACCCAGTACTTC. Translating it yields CATGRGDMETQYF.

The V call is TRBV5-6, the J call TRBJ1-1, with 10 bases lining up with TRBD1. Germline assignment: CDR1 SGHDT and CDR2 YYEEEE. This CDR3 contains 14 residues. The trim removed 4 bases at V and 6 bases at J, leaving 6 bases unmatched. As DNA, the CDR3 is TGTGCCAGCAGCACGGGACAGGGGTTGCCTGAAGCTTTCTTT. This gives the protein CASSTGQGLPEAFF.

The chain is built from TRBV7-9 and TRBJ1-1, with D perhaps TRBD1 (6 bases). Trimming shortened V by 5 bases and J by 1 base, and 11 bases separated the two germline ends. CDR1 is SEHNR and CDR2 is FQNEAQ in the germline V gene (reference sequence). The CDR3 spans 14 residues. The CDR3 DNA reads as TGTGCCAGCAGCGCCTCGACAGGGAACACTGAAGCTTTCTTT. Its translation: CASSASTGNTEAFF.

The V call is TRBV28, the J call TRBJ1-5; TRBD1 matches at 7 bases. V shed 7 bases, J shed 5 bases, and the junction held 2 bases outside the gene matches. The germline gives CDR1 MDHEN, CDR2 SYDVKM. The CDR3 extends over 12 amino acids. The CDR3 DNA follows: TGTGCCAGCATCACAGGGGATCAGCCCCAGCATTTT. This gives the protein CASITGDQPQHF.

J is TRBJ2-4 and V is TRBV10-3; TRBD1 matches 7 bases. Germline V gene sequence: CDR1 ENHRY, CDR2 SYGVKD. The CDR3 is 14 residues long. V dropped 4 bases and J dropped 8; count of bases not matched to a gene: 8. The CDR3 DNA follows: TGTGCCATCAGTGCCGATGACAGGGTCGACATTCAGTACTTC. Translating gives CAISADDRVDIQYF.

The chain couples TRBV5-5 to TRBJ1-5; no clear D gene. The CDR3 runs 14 residues. From germline, CDR1 is SGHKS and CDR2 YYEKEE (reference sequence). The germline V and J ends were trimmed by 0 bases and 2 bases, with 6 bases remaining between them. DNA of the CDR3: TGTGCCAGCAGCTTGGGAGTAGGCAATCAGCCCCAGCATTTT. This sequence encodes CASSLGVGNQPQHF.

The V and J genes are TRBV28 and TRBJ1-2, with 10 bases identical to TRBD1. Germline V gene sequence: CDR1 MDHEN, CDR2 SYDVKM. The CDR3 is 15 residues long. The ends lost 8 bases at V and 7 bases at J; junction bases unmatched: 13. CDR3 sequence reads: CASRFRDRGRSGYTF. The CDR3 DNA sequence: TGTGCCAGCCGATTCCGGGACAGGGGAAGAAGTGGCTACACCTTC.